This T cell receptor beta chain is drawn from a study of T cell repertoires in cytomegalovirus infection. Study in general: HLA-C-restricted CMV epitopes, recently identified, and well-studied HLA-B-restricted ones were used by the study. Through public TCR beta signatures, both CMV infection and matching HLA type were indicated.

To note about this clonotype: As yet, its antigen is unknown.

MiXCR, applied by TCRdb to the reads, yields one record per CDR3 protein. In the table there are around 300,000 distinct CDR3 sequences, around 20% of which are singletons. Germline assignment: CDR1 SGHNT and CDR2 YENEEA. With 3 bases clipped from V and 6 bases from J, the junction kept 8 bases outside the gene matches. This CDR3 has 16 residues. The sequence was obtained from a human donor in good health (CMV status not recorded). Some clones in this sample may be carry-over from other donors' samples. Source: cultured PBMCs, taken from culture after CMV antigen stimulation. The chain links TRBV11-3 to TRBJ2-2; 9 bases are shared with TRBD2. The CDR3 region is CASSFFGLATAGELFF. For the CDR3, the DNA is TGTGCCAGCAGCTTTTTCGGACTAGCGACGGCCGGGGAGCTGTTTTTT. The full variable domain, completed using reference TRBV11-3 and TRBJ2-2, is EAGVVQSPRYKIIEKKQPVAFWCNPISGHNTLYWYLQNLGQGPELLIRYENEEAVDDSQLPKDRFSAERLKGVDSTLKIQPAELGDSAVYLCASSFFGLATAGELFFGEGSRLTVL.